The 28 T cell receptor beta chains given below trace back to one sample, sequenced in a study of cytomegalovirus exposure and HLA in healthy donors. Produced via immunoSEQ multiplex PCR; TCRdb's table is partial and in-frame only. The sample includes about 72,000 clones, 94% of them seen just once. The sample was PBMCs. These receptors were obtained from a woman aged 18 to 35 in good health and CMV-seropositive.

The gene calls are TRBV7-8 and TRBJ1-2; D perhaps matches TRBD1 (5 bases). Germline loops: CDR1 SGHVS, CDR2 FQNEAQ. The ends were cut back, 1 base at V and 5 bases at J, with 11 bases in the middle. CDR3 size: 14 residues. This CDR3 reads CASSLVVGGYGYTF. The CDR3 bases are TGTGCCAGCAGCTTAGTAGTGGGGGGATATGGCTACACCTTC.

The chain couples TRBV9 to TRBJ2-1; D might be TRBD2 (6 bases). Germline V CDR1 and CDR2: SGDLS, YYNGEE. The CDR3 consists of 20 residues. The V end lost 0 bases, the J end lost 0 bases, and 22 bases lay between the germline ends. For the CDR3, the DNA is TGTGCCAGCAGCGTAGCTCTCCGGGACTTGCCTACCTCCTCCTACAATGAGCAGTTCTTC. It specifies CASSVALRDLPTSSYNEQFF.

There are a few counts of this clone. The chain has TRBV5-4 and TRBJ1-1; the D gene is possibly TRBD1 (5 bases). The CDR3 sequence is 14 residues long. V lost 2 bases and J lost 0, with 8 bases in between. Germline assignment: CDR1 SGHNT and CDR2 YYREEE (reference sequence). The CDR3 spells CASSLRGLNTEAFF. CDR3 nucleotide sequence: TGTGCCAGCAGCTTAAGGGGCCTGAACACTGAAGCTTTCTTT.

CDR3 coding DNA: TGTGCCAGCAGGGACGCGGGACCTAGGGATACGCAGTATTTT. Translating it yields CASRDAGPRDTQYF. The chain has TRBV6-6 and TRBJ2-3, with D perhaps matching TRBD2 (6 bases). CDR3 length: 14 residues. The V gene lost 6 bases and the J gene lost 6 bases, with 16 bases spanning the gap. The germline V gene encodes CDR1 MNHNY and CDR2 SVGAGI (reference sequence).

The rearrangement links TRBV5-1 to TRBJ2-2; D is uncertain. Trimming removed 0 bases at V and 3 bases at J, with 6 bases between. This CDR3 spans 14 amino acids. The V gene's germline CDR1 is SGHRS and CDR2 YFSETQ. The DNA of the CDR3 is TGCGCCAGCAGCTTGGAGCGCCACACCGGGGAGCTGTTTTTT. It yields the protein CASSLERHTGELFF.

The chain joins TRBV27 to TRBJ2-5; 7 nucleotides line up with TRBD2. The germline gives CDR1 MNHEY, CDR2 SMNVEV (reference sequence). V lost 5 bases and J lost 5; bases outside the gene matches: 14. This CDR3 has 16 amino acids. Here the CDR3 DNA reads TGTGCCAGCAGTCCCCAGCGGGATTGGAGGCAGGAGACCCAGTACTTC. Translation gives CASSPQRDWRQETQYF.

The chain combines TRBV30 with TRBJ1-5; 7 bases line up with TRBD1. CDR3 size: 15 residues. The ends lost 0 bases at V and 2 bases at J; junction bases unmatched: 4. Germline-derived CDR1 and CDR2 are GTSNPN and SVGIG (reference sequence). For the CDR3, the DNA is TGTGCCTGGAGTGTACCAGGGGGAGGCAATCAGCCCCAGCATTTT. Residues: CAWSVPGGGNQPQHF.

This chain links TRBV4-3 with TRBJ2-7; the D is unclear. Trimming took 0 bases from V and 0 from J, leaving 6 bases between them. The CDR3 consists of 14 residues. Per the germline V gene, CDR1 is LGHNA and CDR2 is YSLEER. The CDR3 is CASSQDTGSYEQYF. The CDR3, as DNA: TGCGCCAGCAGCCAAGATACGGGCTCCTACGAGCAGTACTTC.

The CDR3 sequence is CASSPSGTSGLVEQFF. The CDR3 bases are TGTGCCAGCAGTCCCTCCGGGACTAGCGGGTTAGTTGAGCAGTTCTTC. The chain uses TRBV27 and TRBJ2-1, with 12 nucleotides matching TRBD2. V was pared by 5 bases and J by 9 bases, with 11 bases of the junction left unmatched. CDR1 and CDR2 (germline): MNHEY, SMNVEV (reference sequence). The CDR3 covers 16 residues.

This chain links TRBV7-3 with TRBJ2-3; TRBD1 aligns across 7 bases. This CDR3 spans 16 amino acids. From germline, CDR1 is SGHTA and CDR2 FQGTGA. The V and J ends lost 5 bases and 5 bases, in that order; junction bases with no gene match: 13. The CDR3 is CASSRDSGSWGDTQYF. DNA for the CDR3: TGTGCCAGCAGCCGGGACAGTGGCTCGTGGGGAGATACGCAGTATTTT.

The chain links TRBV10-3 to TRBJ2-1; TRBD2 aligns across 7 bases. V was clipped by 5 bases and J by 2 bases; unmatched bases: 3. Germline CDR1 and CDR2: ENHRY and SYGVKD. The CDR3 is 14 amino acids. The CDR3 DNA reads TGTGCCATCAGTATAGCGGGTACCTACAATGAGCAGTTCTTC. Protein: CAISIAGTYNEQFF.

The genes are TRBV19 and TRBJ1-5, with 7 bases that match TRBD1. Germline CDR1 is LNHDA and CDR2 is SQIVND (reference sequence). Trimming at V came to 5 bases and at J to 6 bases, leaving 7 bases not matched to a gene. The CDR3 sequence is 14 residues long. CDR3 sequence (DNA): TGTGCCAGTAGTCCAAGGACAGGCACTCAGCCCCAGCATTTT. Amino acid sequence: CASSPRTGTQPQHF.

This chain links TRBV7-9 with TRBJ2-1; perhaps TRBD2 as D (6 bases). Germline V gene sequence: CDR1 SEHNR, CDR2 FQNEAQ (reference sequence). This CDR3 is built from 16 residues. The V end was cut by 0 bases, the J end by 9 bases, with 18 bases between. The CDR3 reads CASSLAGGGAAGEQFF. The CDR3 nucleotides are TGTGCCAGCAGCTTAGCGGGGGGTGGGGCAGCCGGTGAGCAGTTCTTC.

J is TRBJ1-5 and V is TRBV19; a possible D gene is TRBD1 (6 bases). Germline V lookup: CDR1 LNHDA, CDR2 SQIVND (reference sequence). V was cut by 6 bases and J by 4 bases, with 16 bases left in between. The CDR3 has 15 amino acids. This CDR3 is CASSPTGHSNQPQHF. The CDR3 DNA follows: TGTGCCAGTAGCCCTACGGGACACTCAAATCAGCCCCAGCATTTT.

The CDR3 nucleotides read TGTGCCAGCAGCTTACAGGGAACCTACGAGCAGTACTTC. Residues: CASSLQGTYEQYF. The chain carries TRBV7-8 and TRBJ2-7, with TRBD1 as a possible D gene (5 bases). The CDR3 is 13 residues long. Germline V lookup: CDR1 SGHVS, CDR2 FQNEAQ. Trimming pared 2 bases from V and 2 bases from J, leaving 7 bases between.

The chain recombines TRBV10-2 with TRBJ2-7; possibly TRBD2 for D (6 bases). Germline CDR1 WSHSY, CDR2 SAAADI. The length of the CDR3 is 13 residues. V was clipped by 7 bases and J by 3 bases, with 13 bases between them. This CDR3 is CASNGGTDYEQYF. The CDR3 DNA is TGCGCCAGCAATGGGGGGACTGACTACGAGCAGTACTTC.

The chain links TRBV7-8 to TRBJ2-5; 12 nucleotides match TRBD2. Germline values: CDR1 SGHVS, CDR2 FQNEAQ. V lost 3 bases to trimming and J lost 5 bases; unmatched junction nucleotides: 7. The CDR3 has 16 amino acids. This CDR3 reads CASSFFLAGGDETQYF. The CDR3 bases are TGTGCCAGCAGCTTTTTCCTAGCGGGAGGGGACGAGACCCAGTACTTC.

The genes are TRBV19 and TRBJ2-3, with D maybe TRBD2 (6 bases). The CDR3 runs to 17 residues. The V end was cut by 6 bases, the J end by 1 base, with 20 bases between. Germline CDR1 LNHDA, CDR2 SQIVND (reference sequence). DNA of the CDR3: TGTGCCAGTAGCCGACCGCAAAGGCGGGGACGCACAGATACGCAGTATTTT. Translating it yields CASSRPQRRGRTDTQYF.

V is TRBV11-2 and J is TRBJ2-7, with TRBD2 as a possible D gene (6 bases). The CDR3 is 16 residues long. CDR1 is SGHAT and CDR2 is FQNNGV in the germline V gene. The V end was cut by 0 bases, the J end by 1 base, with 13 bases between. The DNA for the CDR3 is TGTGCCAGCAGCTTAGAGGGGGGTGGTTGGTCCTACGAGCAGTACTTC. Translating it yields CASSLEGGGWSYEQYF.

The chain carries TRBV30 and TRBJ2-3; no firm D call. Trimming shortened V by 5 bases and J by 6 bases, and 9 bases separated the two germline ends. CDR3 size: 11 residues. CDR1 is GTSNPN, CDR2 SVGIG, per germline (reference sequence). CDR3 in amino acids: CAWYSRDTQYF. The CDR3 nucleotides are TGTGCCTGGTATTCGAGGGATACGCAGTATTTT.

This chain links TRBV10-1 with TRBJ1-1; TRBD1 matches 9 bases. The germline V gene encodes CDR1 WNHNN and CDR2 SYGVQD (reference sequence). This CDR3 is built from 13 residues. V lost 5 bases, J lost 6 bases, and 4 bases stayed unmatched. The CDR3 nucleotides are TGCGCCAGCAGTCGACAGGGGGGGGCTGAAGCTTTCTTT. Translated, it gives CASSRQGGAEAFF.

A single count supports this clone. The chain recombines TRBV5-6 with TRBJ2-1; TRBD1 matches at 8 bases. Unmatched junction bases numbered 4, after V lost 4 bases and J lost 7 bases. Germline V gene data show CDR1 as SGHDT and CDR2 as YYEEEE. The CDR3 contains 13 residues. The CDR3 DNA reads TGTGCCAGCAGCCCGGGACAGGTTAATGAGCAGTTCTTC. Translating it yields CASSPGQVNEQFF.

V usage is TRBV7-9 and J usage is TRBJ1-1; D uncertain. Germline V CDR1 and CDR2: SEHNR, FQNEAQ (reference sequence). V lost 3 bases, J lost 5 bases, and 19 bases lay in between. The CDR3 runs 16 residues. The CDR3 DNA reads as TGTGCCAGCAGCTTCGGCGACACAGCTTTAAGGACTGAAGCTTTCTTT. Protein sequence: CASSFGDTALRTEAFF.

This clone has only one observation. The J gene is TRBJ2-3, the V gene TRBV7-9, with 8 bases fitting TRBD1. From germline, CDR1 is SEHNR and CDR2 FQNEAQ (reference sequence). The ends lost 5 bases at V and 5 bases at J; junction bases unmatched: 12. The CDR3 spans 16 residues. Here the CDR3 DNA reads TGTGCCAGCAGCCCTTGGCAGGGGGCAAACGGAGATACGCAGTATTTT. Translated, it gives CASSPWQGANGDTQYF.

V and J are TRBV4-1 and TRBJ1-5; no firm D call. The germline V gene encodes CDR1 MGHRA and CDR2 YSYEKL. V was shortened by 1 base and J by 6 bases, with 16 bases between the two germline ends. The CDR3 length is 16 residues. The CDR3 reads CASSQVPGQKAQPQHF. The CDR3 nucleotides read TGCGCCAGCAGCCAAGTTCCGGGTCAGAAGGCTCAGCCCCAGCATTTT.

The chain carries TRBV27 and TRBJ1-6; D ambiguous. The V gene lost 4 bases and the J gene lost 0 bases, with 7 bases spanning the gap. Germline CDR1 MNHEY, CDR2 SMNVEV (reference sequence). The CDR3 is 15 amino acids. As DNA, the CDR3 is TGTGCCAGCAGTTATCTGAGCTCCTATAATTCACCCCTCCACTTT. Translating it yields CASSYLSSYNSPLHF.

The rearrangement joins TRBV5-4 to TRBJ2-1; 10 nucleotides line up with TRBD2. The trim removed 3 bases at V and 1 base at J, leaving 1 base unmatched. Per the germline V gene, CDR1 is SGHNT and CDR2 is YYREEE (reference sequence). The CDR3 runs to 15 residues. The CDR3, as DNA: TGTGCCAGCAGCTCTAGCGGGAGTTCCTACAATGAGCAGTTCTTC. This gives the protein CASSSSGSSYNEQFF.

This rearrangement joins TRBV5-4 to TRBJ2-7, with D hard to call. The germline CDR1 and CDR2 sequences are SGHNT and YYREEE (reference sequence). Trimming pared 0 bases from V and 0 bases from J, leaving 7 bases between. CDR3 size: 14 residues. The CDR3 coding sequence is TGTGCCAGCAGCTTGGCTGGGCACTCCTACGAGCAGTACTTC. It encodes CASSLAGHSYEQYF.